This entry lists 23 T cell receptor beta chains sequenced from one sample in a study of CD8 T cells in Susac syndrome. Random hexamers were used to reverse transcribe roughly 0.5 to 1 ug of RNA. Using its own MiXCR run on the immunoSEQ multiplex PCR reads, TCRdb lists one record per CDR3 protein. The sample records around 69,000 distinct CDR3 sequences, approximately 95% being singletons. Sequenced material: CD8+ T cells from PBMCs. These TCRs come from a human donor with Susac syndrome.

This chain joins TRBV2 and TRBJ1-5; D unclear. Germline assignment: CDR1 SNHLY and CDR2 FYNNEI. Trimming removed 6 bases from V and 7 bases from J, with 16 bases in between. This CDR3 is built from 14 residues. CDR3 region: CASSSDLSGQPQHF. DNA of the CDR3: TGTGCCAGCAGCTCGGACCTATCGGGGCAGCCCCAGCATTTT.

V and J are TRBV4-3 and TRBJ2-3, with 14 bases identical to TRBD2. J lost 1 base, V lost 4 bases, and 7 bases had no gene match. The length of the CDR3 is 18 residues. The germline V gene has CDR1 LGHNA and CDR2 YSLEER. DNA of the CDR3: TGCGCCAGCAGCCGCGGACTAGCGGGAGGTCGTCGCACAGATACGCAGTATTTT. It encodes CASSRGLAGGRRTDTQYF.

The V and J genes are TRBV18 and TRBJ2-7; no firm D call. The CDR3 covers 14 residues. V was cut by 2 bases and J by 4 bases, with 12 bases left in between. From germline, CDR1 is KGHSH and CDR2 LQKENI. CDR3 DNA sequence: TGTGCCAGCTCACCAATTGAGCGTCCTTACGAGCAGTACTTC. The encoded protein is CASSPIERPYEQYF. Drawing the rest from reference TRBV18 and TRBJ2-7, the complete variable domain is NAGVMQNPRHLVRRRGQEARLRCSPMKGHSHVYWYRQLPEEGLKFMVYLQKENIIDESGMPKERFSAEFPKEGPSILRIQQVVRGDSAAYFCASSPIERPYEQYFGPGTRLTVT.

The V call is TRBV9, the J call TRBJ1-1, with a possible D match to TRBD1 (6 bases). This CDR3 has 14 residues. Germline CDR1 SGDLS, CDR2 YYNGEE. V lost 3 bases to trimming and J lost 3 bases, with 12 bases between them. CDR3 sequence reads: CASSAGGDDTEAFF. DNA for the CDR3: TGTGCCAGCAGCGCTGGGGGCGATGACACTGAAGCTTTCTTT.

V gene TRBV5-4 combines with J gene TRBJ2-3, with 8 bases identical to TRBD1. CDR3 length: 15 residues. In germline, CDR1 is SGHNT, CDR2 YYREEE (reference sequence). V lost 2 bases to trimming and J lost 6 bases; unmatched junction nucleotides: 8. CDR3 sequence: CASSFIGQGGDTQYF. CDR3 nucleotide sequence: TGTGCCAGCAGCTTCATAGGACAGGGTGGTGATACGCAGTATTTT.

The chain recombines TRBV6-2 or TRBV6-3 with TRBJ1-5; 10 bases fit TRBD1. Germline trimming cut 6 bases from V and 2 bases from J; bases unmatched to any gene: 7. Germline V gene lookup returns CDR1 MNHEY and CDR2 SVGEGT. The CDR3 covers 16 residues. CDR3 sequence reads: CASRRTGTGGNQPQHF. The DNA for the CDR3 is TGTGCCAGCAGGAGAACCGGGACAGGGGGCAATCAGCCCCAGCATTTT.

The chain carries TRBV13 and TRBJ2-7; D gene uncertain. Germline V gene data show CDR1 as PRHDT and CDR2 as FYEKMQ (reference sequence). There are 13 residues in the CDR3. V lost 3 bases to trimming and J lost 1 base, with 7 bases between them. The CDR3 is CASSLAGSYEQYF. The CDR3, as DNA: TGTGCCAGCAGCTTGGCAGGTTCCTACGAGCAGTACTTC.

V is TRBV4-1 and J is TRBJ1-1; weak D call: TRBD1 (6 bases). The CDR3 is 18 residues long. The germline V gene has CDR1 MGHRA and CDR2 YSYEKL. The V gene lost 1 base and the J gene lost 1 base, with 19 bases spanning the gap. CDR3 protein: CASSQVQGGFLANTEAFF. CDR3 nucleotide sequence: TGCGCCAGCAGCCAAGTACAGGGAGGGTTTTTAGCGAACACTGAAGCTTTCTTT.

The chain combines TRBV19 with TRBJ2-1; 12 bases match TRBD2. Trimming removed 10 bases from V and 3 bases from J; junction bases left unmatched: 4. Germline lookup yields CDR1 LNHDA and CDR2 SQIVND (reference sequence). The CDR3 loop spans 14 amino acids. Here the CDR3 DNA reads TGTGCCACCACTAGCGGGGGGTTCTACAATGAGCAGTTCTTC. Protein: CATTSGGFYNEQFF.

The chain links TRBV27 to TRBJ1-3; D remains ambiguous. The CDR3 contains 15 residues. Germline CDR1 is MNHEY and CDR2 is SMNVEV (reference sequence). V lost 2 bases and J 0 bases, leaving 8 bases between the germline ends. In nucleotides, the CDR3 is TGTGCCAGCAGTTTAACAGCATCCTCTGGAAACACCATATATTTT. Protein: CASSLTASSGNTIYF.

The chain couples TRBV3-1 to TRBJ2-5, with TRBD2 identical over 7 bases. The CDR3 is 17 residues long. Germline values: CDR1 LGHDT, CDR2 YNNKEL (reference sequence). J was trimmed by 5 bases and V by 1 base; bases with no gene match: 13. CDR3 sequence: CASSQALGLPGGETQYF. In DNA, the CDR3 is TGTGCCAGCAGCCAAGCCCTAGGGCTGCCGGGGGGTGAGACCCAGTACTTC.

The sample holds one count of this clonotype. The CDR3 DNA reads as TGTGCCAGCAGTTACGAGGGGGCGCGTCATGGCTACACCTTC. The encoded protein is CASSYEGARHGYTF. The chain combines TRBV6-5 with TRBJ1-2, with 7 bases that match TRBD1. The junction had 6 bases not matched to a gene; V was cut back by 2 bases and J by 6 bases. The germline gives CDR1 MNHEY, CDR2 SVGAGI. The CDR3 runs to 14 residues.

The chain links TRBV4-1 to TRBJ1-6; D unclear. The germline V and J ends were trimmed by 0 bases and 14 bases, with 11 bases remaining between them. Germline CDR1 is MGHRA and CDR2 is YSYEKL. The CDR3 consists of 13 residues. CDR3 region: CASSQEWTRTLHF. As DNA, the CDR3 is TGCGCCAGCAGCCAAGAATGGACCCGCACCCTCCACTTT.

V and J are TRBV7-2 and TRBJ2-3, with D possibly being TRBD1 (6 bases). The CDR3 extends over 14 amino acids. From germline, CDR1 is SGHTA and CDR2 FQGNSA. Trimming took 4 bases from V and 4 from J, leaving 12 bases between them. CDR3 protein: CASSYGQPPDTQYF. The CDR3 coding sequence is TGTGCCAGCAGCTACGGACAGCCTCCAGATACGCAGTATTTT.

The chain's CDR3 is CASSEKAGTSGDNEQFF. CDR3 sequence (DNA): TGTGCCAGCAGTGAAAAGGCCGGGACTAGCGGGGACAATGAGCAGTTCTTC. This sequence joins TRBV25-1 and TRBJ2-1; 13 bases map to TRBD2. V shed 2 bases, J shed 5 bases, and the junction held 6 bases outside the gene matches. The CDR3 length is 17 residues. From germline, CDR1 is MGHDK and CDR2 SYGVNS.

The chain joins TRBV9 to TRBJ2-2, with D unresolved. V was clipped by 8 bases and J by 5 bases, with 7 bases between them. Germline lookup yields CDR1 SGDLS and CDR2 YYNGEE. This CDR3 is 11 amino acids long. The CDR3 sequence is CASESTGELFF. Here the CDR3 DNA reads TGTGCCAGTGAATCTACCGGGGAGCTGTTTTTT.

The CDR3 DNA reads TGTGCCAGCAGCTTCCCTCCTGGGGGGAGCTACGAGCAGTACTTC. It codes for CASSFPPGGSYEQYF. The J gene is TRBJ2-7, the V gene TRBV7-2; maybe TRBD2 (6 bases). The CDR3 extends over 15 amino acids. V gave up 3 bases and J gave up 3 bases, with 15 bases separating them. CDR1 is SGHTA, CDR2 FQGNSA, per germline. The complete variable domain, with remaining parts taken from reference TRBV7-2 and TRBJ2-7, reads GAGVSQSPSNKVTEKGKDVELRCDPISGHTALYWYRQSLGQGLEFLIYFQGNSAPDKSGLPSDRFSAERTGGSVSTLTIQRTQQEDSAVYLCASSFPPGGSYEQYFGPGTRLTVT.

The chain has TRBV4-2 and TRBJ2-3; 7 bases map to TRBD2. The CDR3 runs to 15 residues. Per germline, CDR1 LGHNA and CDR2 YNFKEQ. Germline trimming cut 1 base from V and 4 bases from J; bases unmatched to any gene: 5. The DNA for the CDR3 is TGTGCCAGCAGCCAAGTGGGCGGGAGCGCAGATACGCAGTATTTT. It codes for CASSQVGGSADTQYF.

J is TRBJ2-2 and V is TRBV20-1; D is perhaps TRBD1 (6 bases). V lost 6 bases and J lost 4, with 21 bases in between. Germline CDR1 reads DFQATT; CDR2 reads SNEGSKA (reference sequence). The CDR3 loop spans 16 amino acids. CDR3 amino acids: CSASYHGGQSTGELFF. The CDR3 DNA reads TGCAGTGCAAGCTACCACGGTGGACAGTCCACCGGGGAGCTGTTTTTT.

V gene TRBV12-3 or TRBV12-4 combines with J gene TRBJ1-1; tentatively, D is TRBD1 (6 bases). The CDR3 is made up of 18 amino acids. Trimming stripped 8 bases from V and 0 bases from J, with 25 bases between. The CDR3 loop reads CASAHRGALVKMNTEAFF. The CDR3 DNA reads as TGTGCCAGCGCCCATCGGGGGGCCCTCGTTAAGATGAACACTGAAGCTTTCTTT.

This chain joins TRBV9 and TRBJ1-3; no definite D call. V was trimmed by 3 bases and J by 1 base, leaving 14 bases between them. The CDR3 spans 16 residues. Germline CDR1 reads SGDLS; CDR2 reads YYNGEE. The CDR3 region is CASSGTRRHSGNTIYF. CDR3 bases: TGTGCCAGCAGCGGCACTCGAAGACATTCTGGAAACACCATATATTTT. The full variable domain, its missing parts supplied by reference TRBV9 and TRBJ1-3, is DSGVTQTPKHLITATGQRVTLRCSPRSGDLSVYWYQQSLDQGLQFLIQYYNGEERAKGNILERFSAQQFPDLHSELNLSSLELGDSALYFCASSGTRRHSGNTIYFGEGSWLTVV.

The chain links TRBV7-9 to TRBJ2-3; D might be TRBD1 or TRBD2, each matching 6 bases. V dropped 5 bases and J dropped 5 bases, with 14 bases sitting between them. The germline CDR1 and CDR2 sequences are SEHNR and FQNEAQ (reference sequence). The CDR3 length is 14 residues. The CDR3: CASSLGGGGDTQYF. CDR3 DNA sequence: TGTGCCAGCAGCCTCGGAGGGGGTGGAGATACGCAGTATTTT. Full variable domain (outside the CDR3, taken from reference TRBV7-9 and TRBJ2-3): DTGVSQNPRHKITKRGQNVTFRCDPISEHNRLYWYRQTLGQGPEFLTYFQNEAQLEKSRLLSDRFSAERPKGSFSTLEIQRTEQGDSAMYLCASSLGGGGDTQYFGPGTRLTVL.

V and J are TRBV6-1 and TRBJ2-7; tentatively, D is TRBD1 (6 bases). Trimming stripped 11 bases from V and 7 bases from J, with 12 bases between. CDR3 length: 10 amino acids. The germline V gene has CDR1 MNHNS and CDR2 SASEGT. Here the CDR3 reads CAANRGEQYF. DNA for the CDR3: TGTGCCGCCAATAGGGGGGAGCAGTACTTC.